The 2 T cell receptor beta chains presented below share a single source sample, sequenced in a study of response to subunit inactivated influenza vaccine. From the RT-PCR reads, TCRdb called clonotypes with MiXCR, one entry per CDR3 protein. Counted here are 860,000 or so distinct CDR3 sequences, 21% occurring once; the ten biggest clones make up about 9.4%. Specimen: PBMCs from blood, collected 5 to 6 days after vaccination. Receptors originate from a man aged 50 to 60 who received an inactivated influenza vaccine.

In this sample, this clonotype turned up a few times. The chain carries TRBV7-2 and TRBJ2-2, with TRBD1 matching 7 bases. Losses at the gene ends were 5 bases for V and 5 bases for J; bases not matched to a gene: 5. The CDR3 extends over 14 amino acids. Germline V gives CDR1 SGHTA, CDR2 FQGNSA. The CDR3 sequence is CASSRQGLTGELFF. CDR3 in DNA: TGTGCCAGCAGCAGACAGGGTTTAACCGGGGAGCTGTTTTTT.

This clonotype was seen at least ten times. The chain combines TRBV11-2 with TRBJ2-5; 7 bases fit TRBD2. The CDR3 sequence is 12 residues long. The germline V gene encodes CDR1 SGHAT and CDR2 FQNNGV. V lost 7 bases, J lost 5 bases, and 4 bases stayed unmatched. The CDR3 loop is CASKGLDETQYF. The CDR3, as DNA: TGTGCCAGCAAAGGACTAGACGAGACCCAGTACTTC.